The 30 T cell receptor beta chains presented below share a single source sample, sequenced in a study of CD8 T cells in ankylosing spondylitis. From the 5' RACE reads, TCRdb called clonotypes with MiXCR, one entry per CDR3 protein. The sample lists 30,000 to 40,000 distinct CDR3 sequences; about 3% were seen once. Specimen: blood, either unsorted or a sorted T cell fraction (not recorded which). All receptors derive from a male donor with ankylosing spondylitis or in good health (not recorded which).

This clonotype came up many times. The V call is TRBV9, the J call TRBJ2-1, with 12 bases lining up with TRBD2. The V gene end was trimmed by 3 bases and the J gene end by 7 bases; junction bases not matched to a gene: 17. The CDR3 is made up of 19 amino acids. Germline CDR1 SGDLS, CDR2 YYNGEE. CDR3 protein: CASSGGTGARLAGVNEQFF. The CDR3, as DNA: TGTGCCAGCAGCGGAGGGACAGGGGCGAGACTAGCGGGAGTAAATGAGCAGTTCTTC.

This clonotype was counted only a few times. The chain has TRBV9 and TRBJ1-3, with D uncertain. The CDR3 is 15 residues long. Germline V gives CDR1 SGDLS, CDR2 YYNGEE. V was trimmed by 0 bases and J by 4 bases, leaving 11 bases between them. The CDR3 DNA is TGTGCCAGCAGCGTAGAAGCAGGCGGAGGAAACACCATATATTTT. Amino acids: CASSVEAGGGNTIYF.

This clonotype was detected many times. The chain recombines TRBV9 with TRBJ2-2, with D hard to call. This CDR3 has 15 amino acids. CDR1 and CDR2 from the germline V gene are SGDLS and YYNGEE. V was trimmed by 4 bases and J by 3 bases, leaving 13 bases between them. CDR3 protein: CASSSISSDTGELFF. In nucleotides, the CDR3 is TGTGCCAGCAGCTCAATTTCTAGTGACACCGGGGAGCTGTTTTTT.

At least ten counts were recorded for this clonotype. J is TRBJ2-2 and V is TRBV9; 16 positions agree with TRBD2. CDR3 length: 16 residues. The V segment lost 3 bases and the J segment 7 bases; nucleotides outside the gene matches: 3. CDR1 and CDR2 (germline): SGDLS, YYNGEE. The CDR3 DNA reads as TGTGCCAGCAGCGAGGGGACTAGCGGGAGGGTCGGGGAGCTGTTTTTT. Translated, it gives CASSEGTSGRVGELFF.

At least ten counts were recorded for this clonotype. The V gene is TRBV9, the J gene TRBJ1-2; D is ambiguous. The germline V and J ends were trimmed by 3 bases and 7 bases, with 10 bases remaining between them. The CDR3 has 12 residues. Per germline, CDR1 SGDLS and CDR2 YYNGEE. CDR3 amino acids: CASSDDWGGYTF. DNA of the CDR3: TGTGCCAGCAGCGACGACTGGGGTGGCTACACCTTC.

This clonotype was observed many times. This rearrangement joins TRBV9 to TRBJ1-5; D uncertain. Trimming took off 4 bases at V and 0 bases at J, with 8 bases between the two ends. In germline, CDR1 is SGDLS, CDR2 YYNGEE. The CDR3 contains 14 residues. Written as DNA, the CDR3 is TGTGCCAGCAGCCTGGGTTATAGCAATCAGCCCCAGCATTTT. Protein: CASSLGYSNQPQHF.

This clonotype was recorded many times. The chain employs TRBV9 and TRBJ2-2; D call uncertain. V was cut by 0 bases and J by 7 bases, with 16 bases left in between. CDR3 length equals 16 residues. The germline CDR1 and CDR2 sequences are SGDLS and YYNGEE. The chain's CDR3 is CASSVAVWAQDGELFF. DNA for the CDR3: TGTGCCAGCAGCGTAGCAGTGTGGGCGCAGGACGGGGAGCTGTTTTTT.

This clonotype was recorded many times. This chain joins TRBV9 and TRBJ2-5; 11 bases agree with TRBD2. Germline V CDR1 and CDR2: SGDLS, YYNGEE. The CDR3 is made up of 18 amino acids. Germline trimming cut 1 base from V and 5 bases from J; bases unmatched to any gene: 13. This CDR3 is CASSVTPYSGRAGETQYF. CDR3 coding DNA: TGTGCCAGCAGCGTAACCCCCTATAGCGGGAGGGCCGGGGAGACCCAGTACTTC.

This clonotype was seen at least ten times. The genes are TRBV9 and TRBJ2-1, with D tentatively TRBD2 (5 bases). There are 15 residues in the CDR3. The ends were cut back, 3 bases at V and 0 bases at J, with 10 bases in the middle. Germline CDR1 is SGDLS and CDR2 is YYNGEE. The CDR3 DNA is TGTGCCAGCAGCGCATTAGGGAGCTCCTACAATGAGCAGTTCTTC. The encoded protein is CASSALGSSYNEQFF.

Ten or more counts support this clonotype. The chain employs TRBV9 and TRBJ2-4, with TRBD1 matching over 8 bases. CDR3 length equals 15 residues. Losses at the gene ends were 4 bases for V and 3 bases for J; bases not matched to a gene: 6. Germline V gene data show CDR1 as SGDLS and CDR2 as YYNGEE. The CDR3 here is CASSIGQGRKNIQYF. CDR3 bases: TGTGCCAGCAGCATTGGACAGGGACGCAAAAACATTCAGTACTTC.

This clonotype occurred many times. This chain joins TRBV9 and TRBJ2-1; the match to TRBD2 covers 8 bases. This CDR3 spans 13 amino acids. V trimming: 4 bases; J trimming: 12 bases; junction bases outside the gene matches: 9. Germline V CDR1 and CDR2: SGDLS, YYNGEE. The CDR3 nucleotides are TGTGCCAGCAGCCCGGGGGGGGGACTAGGGCAGTTCTTC. Protein: CASSPGGGLGQFF. The full variable domain, its missing parts supplied by reference TRBV9 and TRBJ2-1, is DSGVTQTPKHLITATGQRVTLRCSPRSGDLSVYWYQQSLDQGLQFLIQYYNGEERAKGNILERFSAQQFPDLHSELNLSSLELGDSALYFCASSPGGGLGQFFGPGTRLTVL.

This clonotype was found many times. This rearrangement joins TRBV9 to TRBJ2-3; 7 bases match TRBD1. V dropped 0 bases and J dropped 4; count of bases not matched to a gene: 5. This CDR3 has 15 amino acids. Per germline, CDR1 SGDLS and CDR2 YYNGEE. CDR3 DNA: TGTGCCAGCAGCGTAGCACAGGGGATGGCAGATACGCAGTATTTT. Translating gives CASSVAQGMADTQYF.

At least ten counts were recorded for this clonotype. The gene calls are TRBV9 and TRBJ2-1, with TRBD2 as a possible D gene (6 bases). The CDR3 extends over 16 amino acids. Germline loops: CDR1 SGDLS, CDR2 YYNGEE. Trimming left V 3 bases short and J 7 bases short, with 20 bases between. CDR3 DNA: TGTGCCAGCAGCGCCCAAGCGGGCGGATTCCTAAATGAGCAGTTCTTC. Its protein product is CASSAQAGGFLNEQFF.

This clonotype has at least ten counts. The chain joins TRBV9 to TRBJ2-1; 9 positions match TRBD2. The CDR3 is 15 residues long. From germline, CDR1 is SGDLS and CDR2 YYNGEE. V was clipped by 0 bases and J by 4 bases; unmatched bases: 2. CDR3 sequence reads: CASSVGGRGYNEQFF. The DNA of the CDR3 is TGTGCCAGCAGCGTAGGCGGGAGGGGATACAATGAGCAGTTCTTC.

Ten or more counts support this clonotype. The chain is built from TRBV9 and TRBJ2-1; 9 bases match TRBD2. The J segment lost 6 bases and the V segment lost 3 bases, leaving 13 bases of the junction unmatched. CDR1 is SGDLS, CDR2 YYNGEE, per germline. CDR3 size: 17 residues. This chain's CDR3 is CASSAATAGGVFNEQFF. The CDR3 DNA is TGTGCCAGCAGCGCAGCCACCGCGGGGGGGGTTTTCAATGAGCAGTTCTTC.

This clonotype showed up just once. The V call is TRBV9, the J call TRBJ2-2; unclear D gene. Per germline, CDR1 SGDLS and CDR2 YYNGEE. The V end was cut by 0 bases, the J end by 5 bases, with 11 bases between. The CDR3 is made up of 15 amino acids. CDR3 nucleotides: TGTGCCAGCAGCGTAGCTCAGGTCGCGACCGGGGAGCTGTTTTTT. It yields the protein CASSVAQVATGELFF.

This clonotype has a count of ten or more. V is TRBV9 and J is TRBJ2-2; D gene unclear. Trimming took 3 bases from V and 11 from J, leaving 11 bases between them. CDR1 and CDR2 from the germline V gene are SGDLS and YYNGEE. The CDR3 is 12 residues long. CDR3 residues: CASSALMSELFF. In DNA form, the CDR3 reads TGTGCCAGCAGCGCATTAATGTCAGAGCTGTTTTTT.

This clonotype was recorded many times. The chain recombines TRBV9 with TRBJ2-2; perhaps TRBD2 as D (5 bases). The CDR3 is 15 residues long. Germline V gene sequence: CDR1 SGDLS, CDR2 YYNGEE. V shed 2 bases and J shed 5 bases, with 13 bases lying between them. The CDR3 nucleotides are TGTGCCAGCAGCGTGGTTAGCCGGGGTACCGGGGAGCTGTTTTTT. Protein sequence: CASSVVSRGTGELFF.

Ten or more counts support this clonotype. The rearrangement uses TRBV9 and TRBJ2-4; 15 positions agree with TRBD2. The germline V gene encodes CDR1 SGDLS and CDR2 YYNGEE. The CDR3 length is 17 residues. V shed 3 bases, J shed 5 bases, and the junction held 6 bases outside the gene matches. Here the CDR3 reads CASSAGTSGGRENIQYF. In DNA form, the CDR3 reads TGTGCCAGCAGCGCCGGGACTAGCGGGGGGCGGGAAAACATTCAGTACTTC. Supplemented by reference TRBV9 and TRBJ2-4, the full variable domain reads DSGVTQTPKHLITATGQRVTLRCSPRSGDLSVYWYQQSLDQGLQFLIQYYNGEERAKGNILERFSAQQFPDLHSELNLSSLELGDSALYFCASSAGTSGGRENIQYFGAGTRLSVL.

There are many counts of this clonotype. The chain uses TRBV9 and TRBJ2-3; D call uncertain. The CDR3 sequence is 12 residues long. Germline V CDR1 and CDR2: SGDLS, YYNGEE. V was clipped by 4 bases and J by 6 bases, with 9 bases between them. CDR3 protein: CASSPNGDTQYF. The CDR3, as DNA: TGTGCCAGCAGCCCGAATGGGGATACGCAGTATTTT.

In its sample, this clonotype was seen many times. V usage is TRBV9 and J usage is TRBJ1-3; the D gene is possibly TRBD1 (5 bases). The length of the CDR3 is 13 residues. Germline lookup yields CDR1 SGDLS and CDR2 YYNGEE. V was cut by 7 bases and J by 8 bases, with 16 bases left in between. The CDR3: CASARQPQDTIYF. Written as DNA, the CDR3 is TGTGCCAGCGCGAGACAGCCCCAGGACACCATATATTTT.

This clonotype was recorded at least ten times. J is TRBJ2-1 and V is TRBV9; no clear D gene. V gave up 3 bases and J gave up 6 bases, with 16 bases separating them. This CDR3 region has 15 residues. CDR1 is SGDLS and CDR2 is YYNGEE in the germline V gene. This CDR3 is CASSEGSIETNEQFF. For the CDR3, the DNA is TGTGCCAGCAGCGAAGGATCTATCGAGACCAATGAGCAGTTCTTC.

This clonotype showed up many times. This chain joins TRBV9 and TRBJ2-2; 16 nucleotides line up with TRBD2. V lost 4 bases to trimming and J lost 6 bases; unmatched junction nucleotides: 3. Germline V CDR1 and CDR2: SGDLS, YYNGEE. This CDR3 contains 16 residues. The CDR3 here is CASSMGLAGGAGELFF. The CDR3 DNA reads TGTGCCAGCAGCATGGGACTAGCGGGGGGGGCCGGGGAGCTGTTTTTT.

At least ten counts were recorded for this clonotype. V usage is TRBV9 and J usage is TRBJ1-2; D unclear. Germline V lookup: CDR1 SGDLS, CDR2 YYNGEE. V lost 0 bases and J lost 4, with 10 bases in between. The CDR3 has 14 residues. The CDR3 protein is CASSVVPGGYGYTF. The CDR3 DNA follows: TGTGCCAGCAGCGTAGTTCCAGGCGGCTATGGCTACACCTTC.

This clonotype was observed many times. The chain recombines TRBV9 with TRBJ2-2, with D perhaps matching TRBD2 (6 bases). Germline values: CDR1 SGDLS, CDR2 YYNGEE. The CDR3 sequence is 14 residues long. V gave up 0 bases and J gave up 7 bases, with 10 bases separating them. CDR3 amino acids: CASSVGGDGGELFF. The CDR3 nucleotides are TGTGCCAGCAGCGTAGGGGGGGACGGCGGGGAGCTGTTTTTT. The entire variable domain, with the rest obtained from reference TRBV9 and TRBJ2-2, is as follows: DSGVTQTPKHLITATGQRVTLRCSPRSGDLSVYWYQQSLDQGLQFLIQYYNGEERAKGNILERFSAQQFPDLHSELNLSSLELGDSALYFCASSVGGDGGELFFGEGSRLTVL.

This clonotype was detected ten times or more. This chain connects TRBV9 to TRBJ2-7; tentatively, D is TRBD1 (6 bases). V lost 5 bases and J 6 bases, leaving 18 bases between the germline ends. The CDR3 contains 14 residues. Germline assignment: CDR1 SGDLS and CDR2 YYNGEE. The chain's CDR3 is CASSADDRSLEQYV. The CDR3 DNA sequence: TGTGCCAGCAGTGCCGATGACAGGTCTCTCGAGCAGTACGTC.

This clonotype was counted many times. The J gene is TRBJ2-5, the V gene TRBV9; a possible D gene is TRBD1 (6 bases). The CDR3 is 14 amino acids. Germline CDR1 reads SGDLS; CDR2 reads YYNGEE. The V end was cut by 4 bases, the J end by 2 bases, with 12 bases between. The CDR3 region has the DNA TGTGCCAGCAGCAAGGGACAAAGACAAGAGACCCAGTACTTC. This sequence encodes CASSKGQRQETQYF.

V usage is TRBV9 and J usage is TRBJ1-1, with TRBD1 identical over 10 bases. Germline trimming cut 4 bases from V and 0 bases from J; bases unmatched to any gene: 9. This CDR3 region has 17 residues. Germline V gene sequence: CDR1 SGDLS, CDR2 YYNGEE. The CDR3 protein is CASSPRTGGNMNTEAFF. The CDR3 nucleotides read TGTGCCAGCAGCCCACGGACAGGGGGTAATATGAACACTGAAGCTTTCTTT.

This clonotype was detected ten times or more. The chain is built from TRBV9 and TRBJ2-7; D is possibly TRBD2 (6 bases). V was cut by 4 bases and J by 6 bases, with 17 bases left in between. The CDR3 extends over 14 amino acids. CDR1 and CDR2 from the germline V gene are SGDLS and YYNGEE. CDR3: CASSPRGTGSEQYV. For the CDR3, the DNA is TGTGCCAGCAGCCCCCGGGGGACCGGGTCCGAGCAGTACGTC.

This clonotype occurred many times. V is TRBV9 and J is TRBJ2-1, with no clear D. This CDR3 is built from 16 residues. V shed 0 bases and J shed 5 bases, with 15 bases lying between them. Germline V lookup: CDR1 SGDLS, CDR2 YYNGEE. CDR3 amino acids: CASSVDTAGIDNEQFF. The CDR3 nucleotides read TGTGCCAGCAGCGTAGATACGGCAGGTATAGACAATGAGCAGTTCTTC.